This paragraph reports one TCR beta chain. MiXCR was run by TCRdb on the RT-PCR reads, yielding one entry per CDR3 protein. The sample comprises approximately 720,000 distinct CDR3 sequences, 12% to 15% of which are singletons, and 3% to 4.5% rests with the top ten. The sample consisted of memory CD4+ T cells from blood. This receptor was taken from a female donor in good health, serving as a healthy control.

CDR3 in amino acids: CASSPSGIPPYEQYF. For the CDR3, the DNA is TGTGCCAGTAGCCCCTCTGGTATACCGCCCTACGAGCAGTACTTC. V and J are TRBV19 and TRBJ2-7, with D unresolved. Looked up from germline, CDR1 is LNHDA and CDR2 is SQIVND (reference sequence). V was pared by 6 bases and J by 2 bases, with 17 bases between. This CDR3 comprises 15 residues.